Listed here is a single T cell receptor beta chain. Its specificity is not known. Germline V lookup: CDR1 GTSNPN, CDR2 SVGIG (reference sequence). Trimming left V 2 bases short and J 5 bases short, with 13 bases between. This CDR3 is 14 amino acids long. Libraries were prepared by immunoSEQ multiplex PCR; TCRdb keeps only in-frame clonotypes and omits some of them. The data hold approximately 150,000 clones, with over 80% observed a single time. This record comes from a study of cytomegalovirus exposure and HLA in healthy donors. Study findings and constraints: Subsequent analysis showed first-cohort TCR clusters tending to co-occur in some 120 validation repertoires. The study designated 164 TCR beta chains cytomegalovirus-associated. Published work reported that the classifier diagnosed cytomegalovirus status with high specificity and sensitivity. Most observed TCR sequences were rare, whereas some public TCRs were detected in many donors.

The sample was PBMCs. The chain combines TRBV30 with TRBJ1-5; perhaps TRBD1 as D (5 bases). The TCR originated in a man aged 18-30 years in good health and CMV-seropositive. DNA of the CDR3: TGTGCCTGGAGTCCCGGAGTAGGGGATCAGCCCCAGCATTTT. Translation: CAWSPGVGDQPQHF.